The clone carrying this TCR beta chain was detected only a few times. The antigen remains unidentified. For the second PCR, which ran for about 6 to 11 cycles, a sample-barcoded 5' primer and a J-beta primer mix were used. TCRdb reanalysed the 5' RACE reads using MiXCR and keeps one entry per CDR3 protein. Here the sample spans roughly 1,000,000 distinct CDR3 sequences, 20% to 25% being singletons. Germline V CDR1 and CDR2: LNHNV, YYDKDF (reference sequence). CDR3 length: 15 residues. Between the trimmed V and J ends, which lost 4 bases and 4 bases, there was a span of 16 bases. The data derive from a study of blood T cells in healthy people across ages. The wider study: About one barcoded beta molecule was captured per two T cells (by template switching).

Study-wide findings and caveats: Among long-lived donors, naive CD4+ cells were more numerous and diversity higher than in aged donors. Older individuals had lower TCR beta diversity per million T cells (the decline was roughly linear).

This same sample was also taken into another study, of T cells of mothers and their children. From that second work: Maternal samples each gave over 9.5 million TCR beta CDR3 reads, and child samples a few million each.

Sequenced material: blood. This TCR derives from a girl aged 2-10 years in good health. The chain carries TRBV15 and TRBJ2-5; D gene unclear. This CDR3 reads CATSKNKGPGETQYF. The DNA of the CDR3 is TGTGCCACCAGCAAAAATAAGGGCCCCGGAGAGACCCAGTACTTC.